This TCR beta chain is drawn from a study of cytomegalovirus exposure and HLA in healthy donors. This clone was detected only a few times. Primers included in the PCR were 60 Vbeta and 13 Jbeta primers. As handled by the study authors: Roughly 80 million unique TCR beta chains, about 12 million shared, were counted in a later analysis. Assay used: immunoSEQ multiplex PCR; TCRdb lists only in-frame clones, some missing. The DNA gave D and trimming, while V, J and clone size come from that table. The sample consists of more than 150,000 clones, over 75% of them appearing once. The source material was PBMCs. This TCR came from a woman under 40 in good health and CMV-seronegative.

DNA of the CDR3: TGTGCCAGCACCTACGGGGGTAGGCTTTCAGATACGCAGTATTTT. Its protein is CASTYGGRLSDTQYF. The chain links TRBV9 to TRBJ2-3; D may be TRBD2 (6 bases). Trimming cost V 6 bases and J 4 bases, with 18 bases left between them. This CDR3 contains 15 residues. Germline CDR1 and CDR2: SGDLS and YYNGEE.